Presented here are 10 T cell receptor beta chains from one specimen sequenced in a study of cytomegalovirus exposure and HLA in healthy donors. In the PCR, 60 Vbeta and 13 Jbeta primers were used. The data were produced by immunoSEQ multiplex PCR, yet TCRdb's version contains in-frame clones alone and is incomplete. The table lists 150,000 to 200,000 clones, 75% of them singletons. The sequencing input was PBMCs. Source of these receptors: a woman aged 45-60 years in good health and CMV-seropositive.

This rearrangement joins TRBV29-1 to TRBJ1-4; D not certain. There are 16 residues in the CDR3. Trimming pared 3 bases from V and 0 bases from J, leaving 14 bases between. Germline CDR1 is SQVTM and CDR2 is ANQGSEA. CDR3 amino acids: CSVDDPQAPTNEKLFF. The CDR3 nucleotides read TGCAGCGTTGATGACCCGCAGGCTCCAACTAATGAAAAACTGTTTTTT.

This rearrangement joins TRBV15 to TRBJ2-7, with D hard to call. Germline values: CDR1 LNHNV, CDR2 YYDKDF (reference sequence). Trimming pared 2 bases from V and 0 bases from J, leaving 8 bases between. The CDR3 consists of 14 residues. The CDR3 sequence is CATSRSKFSYEQYF. CDR3 bases: TGTGCCACCAGCAGAAGCAAGTTCTCCTACGAGCAGTACTTC.

The V and J genes are TRBV6-5 and TRBJ1-2; 7 bases are shared with TRBD1. Germline assignment: CDR1 MNHEY and CDR2 SVGAGI. V trimming: 2 bases; J trimming: 2 bases; junction bases outside the gene matches: 2. CDR3 size: 14 residues. The CDR3 here is CASSYQQGNYGYTF. Here the CDR3 DNA reads TGTGCCAGCAGTTACCAACAGGGGAACTATGGCTACACCTTC.

This chain uses TRBV6-6 with TRBJ2-1, with D possibly matching TRBD2 (5 bases). V lost 2 bases, J lost 8 bases, and 16 bases lay in between. The CDR3 totals 15 residues. Germline-derived CDR1 and CDR2 are MNHNY and SVGAGI (reference sequence). CDR3 sequence (DNA): TGTGCCAGCAGTTACAGGCCAGGCAGCGGAGATGAGCAGTTCTTC. This sequence encodes CASSYRPGSGDEQFF.

This clone showed up just a few times. This specimen includes other DNA sequences encoding the same CDR3. J is TRBJ1-1 and V is TRBV19, with D perhaps TRBD1 (6 bases). The CDR3 is 14 amino acids. The V end lost 1 base, the J end lost 5 bases, and 11 bases lay between the germline ends. CDR1 LNHDA and CDR2 SQIVND come from the germline V gene (reference sequence). The CDR3 loop reads CASSIGTAGTEAFF. The CDR3 DNA is TGTGCCAGTAGTATAGGGACAGCCGGGACTGAAGCTTTCTTT.

Only one count was recorded for this clone. J is TRBJ1-2 and V is TRBV10-3; 7 positions match TRBD1. CDR1 and CDR2 from the germline V gene are ENHRY and SYGVKD. The CDR3 runs to 13 residues. J was trimmed by 3 bases and V by 4 bases; bases with no gene match: 2. The DNA for the CDR3 is TGTGCCATCAGTGCAGACAGGGACTATGGCTACACCTTC. As protein: CAISADRDYGYTF.

J is TRBJ2-3 and V is TRBV2; 11 nucleotides line up with TRBD2. CDR3 length: 15 amino acids. With 2 bases clipped from V and 4 bases from J, the junction kept 2 bases outside the gene matches. The germline V gene has CDR1 SNHLY and CDR2 FYNNEI. The DNA of the CDR3 is TGTGCCAGCAGTGAAAATAGCGGGGGGGCAGATACGCAGTATTTT. Translated, it gives CASSENSGGADTQYF.

The chain uses TRBV6-1 and TRBJ1-5; D possibly corresponds to TRBD1 (5 bases). Trimming left V 6 bases short and J 4 bases short, with 10 bases between. Germline loops: CDR1 MNHNS, CDR2 SASEGT. This CDR3 region has 13 residues. The CDR3 DNA reads TGTGCCAGCAGGAAACCAGGGAATCAGCCCCAGCATTTT. Translated, it gives CASRKPGNQPQHF.

This rearrangement joins TRBV6-6 to TRBJ2-1; 10 nucleotides align to TRBD2. From germline, CDR1 is MNHNY and CDR2 SVGAGI (reference sequence). V lost 8 bases, J lost 7 bases, and 11 bases stayed unmatched. The CDR3 sequence is 15 residues long. The CDR3 coding sequence is TGTGCCAGCTCTCCCGGGACTAGCGCCAAAAATGAGCAGTTCTTC. This encodes CASSPGTSAKNEQFF.

This clone was seen only once. This sequence joins TRBV6-1 and TRBJ2-6; D perhaps matches TRBD1 (5 bases). CDR1 is MNHNS and CDR2 is SASEGT in the germline V gene. V lost 3 bases and J 0 bases, leaving 9 bases between the germline ends. The CDR3 covers 16 residues. CDR3 residues: CASSDRADSGANVLTF. CDR3 bases: TGTGCCAGCAGTGACAGGGCAGACTCTGGGGCCAACGTCCTGACTTTC.